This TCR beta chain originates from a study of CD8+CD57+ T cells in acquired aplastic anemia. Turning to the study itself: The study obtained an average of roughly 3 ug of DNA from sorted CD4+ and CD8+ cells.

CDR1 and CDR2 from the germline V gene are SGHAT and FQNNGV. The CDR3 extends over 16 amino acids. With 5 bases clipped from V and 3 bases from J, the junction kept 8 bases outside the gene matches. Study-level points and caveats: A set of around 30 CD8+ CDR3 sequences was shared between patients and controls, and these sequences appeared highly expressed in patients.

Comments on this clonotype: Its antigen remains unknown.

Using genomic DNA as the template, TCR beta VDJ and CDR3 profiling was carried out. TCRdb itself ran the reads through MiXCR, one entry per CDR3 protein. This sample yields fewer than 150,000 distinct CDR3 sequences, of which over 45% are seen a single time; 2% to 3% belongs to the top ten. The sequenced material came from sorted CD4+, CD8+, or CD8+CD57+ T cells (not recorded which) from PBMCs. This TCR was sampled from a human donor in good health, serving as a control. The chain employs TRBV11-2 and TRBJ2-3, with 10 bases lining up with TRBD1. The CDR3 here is CASSAGQGGDTDTQYF. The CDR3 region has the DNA TGTGCCAGCAGCGCTGGACAGGGGGGTGATACAGATACGCAGTATTTT.